These 16 T cell receptor beta chains were all obtained from the same sample, sequenced in a study of T cell responses to AZD1222 COVID-19 vaccine (dated by TCRdb to the early 2020s). This specimen's time point label, per the study, means: baseline before first vaccination. This specimen's treatment or condition label, interpreted: meningococcal conjugate vaccine given as trial control. The library was obtained by the immunoSEQ multiplex PCR assay. Held by TCRdb, this immuneACCESS table contains in-frame sequences only and omits some clones. Under half of the omission traces to an unresolved V gene where checked; the cause of the rest is unknown. This sample comprises roughly 130,000 clones, 88% of them detected only once. Roughly a sixth of the sample lies in the top ten. The specimen comprised peripheral blood, sampled on day 0 of MenACWY control vaccination. These TCRs come from an adult in good health.

The V call is TRBV6-5, the J call TRBJ2-3; no reliable D call. CDR1 and CDR2 (germline): MNHEY, SVGAGI. V was cut by 7 bases and J by 5 bases, with 7 bases left in between. This CDR3 spans 11 amino acids. This chain's CDR3 is CASTRRDTQYF. CDR3 DNA sequence: TGTGCCAGCACTAGAAGAGATACGCAGTATTTT.

The rearrangement links TRBV18 to TRBJ1-4; D possibly corresponds to TRBD1 (5 bases). The ends were cut back, 3 bases at V and 3 bases at J, with 14 bases in the middle. In germline, CDR1 is KGHSH, CDR2 LQKENI. This CDR3 region has 16 residues. The CDR3 coding sequence is TGTGCCAGCTCACCGGTTACCGGGGCGGCTAATGAAAAACTGTTTTTT. It translates to CASSPVTGAANEKLFF.

The chain is built from TRBV19 and TRBJ2-2; the D call may be TRBD1 or TRBD2 (5 bases each). The CDR3 loop spans 18 amino acids. Trimming removed 5 bases at V and 0 bases at J, with 19 bases between. CDR1 is LNHDA, CDR2 SQIVND, per germline (reference sequence). DNA for the CDR3: TGTGCCAGTAGTGCAAAACGCCGGGACCATACGAACACCGGGGAGCTGTTTTTT. Translating it yields CASSAKRRDHTNTGELFF.

Only a few counts were recorded for this clone. The chain links TRBV27 to TRBJ1-2, with a weak D call TRBD1 (6 bases). CDR1 MNHEY and CDR2 SMNVEV come from the germline V gene (reference sequence). The CDR3 is 14 residues long. Trimming cost V 3 bases and J 1 base, with 9 bases left between them. The CDR3 DNA follows: TGTGCCAGCAGTTTCAACAGGGTTAACTATGGCTACACCTTC. Amino acid sequence: CASSFNRVNYGYTF.

The chain joins TRBV2 to TRBJ1-2, with 8 bases lining up with TRBD1. Per germline, CDR1 SNHLY and CDR2 FYNNEI. CDR3 length: 14 residues. V shed 7 bases, J shed 2 bases, and the junction held 6 bases outside the gene matches. For the CDR3, the DNA is TGTGCCAGCATTTTGACAGGGGCCAACTATGGCTACACCTTC. Its translation: CASILTGANYGYTF.

This clone came up once. The rearrangement links TRBV7-8 to TRBJ2-1, with D perhaps being TRBD1 or TRBD2 (7 bases each). This CDR3 contains 19 residues. The V and J ends lost 5 bases and 9 bases respectively, with 32 bases between them. The germline CDR1 and CDR2 sequences are SGHVS and FQNEAQ. CDR3 nucleotides: TGTGCCAGCAGCCTCCCGGGACAGAAGGTTAACGGGAGGCTCGGTGAGCAGTTCTTC. Encoded protein: CASSLPGQKVNGRLGEQFF.

In its sample, this clone was seen a few times. The CDR3 reads CASSRDRDYGYTF. The CDR3, as DNA: TGTGCCAGCAGCCGGGACAGGGATTATGGCTACACCTTC. The chain couples TRBV7-3 to TRBJ1-2; TRBD1 matches 9 bases. V dropped 5 bases and J dropped 5; count of bases not matched to a gene: 3. Germline lookup yields CDR1 SGHTA and CDR2 FQGTGA. The CDR3 runs to 13 residues.

The rearrangement links TRBV11-2 to TRBJ2-3; 9 bases match TRBD2. V was pared by 1 base and J by 1 base, with 12 bases of the junction left unmatched. The CDR3 extends over 19 amino acids. Looked up from germline, CDR1 is SGHAT and CDR2 is FQNNGV. This CDR3 reads CASSLGGLAGYFGTDTQYF. The CDR3 nucleotides read TGTGCCAGCAGCTTAGGGGGCCTAGCGGGATATTTTGGCACAGATACGCAGTATTTT.

The gene calls are TRBV5-5 and TRBJ2-7; D might be TRBD2 (6 bases). The CDR3 totals 15 residues. V was shortened by 0 bases and J by 2 bases, with 12 bases between the two germline ends. Germline V gene sequence: CDR1 SGHKS, CDR2 YYEKEE (reference sequence). DNA of the CDR3: TGTGCCAGCAGCTTGGTGGGCGGGAAAACCTACGAGCAGTACTTC. Translation: CASSLVGGKTYEQYF.

The chain links TRBV5-1 to TRBJ1-5; 7 bases are shared with TRBD1. The V gene's germline CDR1 is SGHRS and CDR2 YFSETQ. J lost 7 bases, V lost 0 bases, and 7 bases had no gene match. This CDR3 is 15 amino acids long. The CDR3 here is CASSLVAGGGQPQHF. CDR3 sequence (DNA): TGCGCCAGCAGCTTGGTAGCAGGGGGTGGACAGCCCCAGCATTTT.

This CDR3 is CAWSRAGKNIQYF. The CDR3 DNA is TGTGCCTGGAGCCGGGCGGGTAAAAACATTCAGTACTTC. The V call is TRBV30, the J call TRBJ2-4; possible D gene TRBD2, 5 bases. Germline CDR1 and CDR2: GTSNPN and SVGIG (reference sequence). This CDR3 is built from 13 residues. The V and J ends lost 3 bases and 4 bases respectively, with 10 bases between them.

The gene calls are TRBV5-5 and TRBJ2-1; possibly TRBD1 or TRBD2 for D (6 bases each). The V and J ends lost 5 bases and 8 bases respectively, with 17 bases between them. The germline V gene has CDR1 SGHKS and CDR2 YYEKEE (reference sequence). The length of the CDR3 is 14 residues. CDR3 in amino acids: CASSRLTRGDEQFF. DNA of the CDR3: TGTGCCAGCAGTCGGTTGACTAGGGGGGATGAGCAGTTCTTC.

The chain is built from TRBV27 and TRBJ1-1, with 7 bases identical to TRBD1. CDR1 and CDR2 from the germline V gene are MNHEY and SMNVEV (reference sequence). This CDR3 is built from 13 residues. J was trimmed by 9 bases and V by 3 bases; bases with no gene match: 7. CDR3 protein: CASSFRQGGQAFF. The CDR3 nucleotides read TGTGCCAGCAGTTTTCGACAGGGTGGGCAAGCTTTCTTT.

The chain is built from TRBV5-1 and TRBJ2-7, with TRBD2 matching over 8 bases. The junction had 7 bases not matched to a gene; V was cut back by 3 bases and J by 5 bases. CDR1 is SGHRS and CDR2 is YFSETQ in the germline V gene. The CDR3 is made up of 14 amino acids. The CDR3 sequence: CASSSTSGLDEQYF. The CDR3 region has the DNA TGCGCCAGCAGCTCAACTAGCGGCCTGGACGAGCAGTACTTC.

This chain connects TRBV3-1 (or the pseudogene TRBV3-2) to TRBJ1-2; the D gene is possibly TRBD1 (6 bases). From germline, CDR1 is LGHDT and CDR2 YNNKEL (reference sequence). The CDR3 has 14 residues. V was trimmed by 3 bases and J by 4 bases, leaving 12 bases between them. CDR3 coding DNA: TGTGCCAGCAGCCAGCCAGGGGCACGCTATGGCTACACCTTC. Translated, it gives CASSQPGARYGYTF.

The CDR3 sequence: CASSKDLETQYF. The CDR3 nucleotides read TGTGCCAGCAGCAAAGATCTGGAGACCCAGTACTTC. The chain combines TRBV21-1 with TRBJ2-5; the table's D call, TRBD2, has no DNA check behind it. TRBV21-1 is a recognized pseudogene. The CDR3 sequence is 12 residues long.